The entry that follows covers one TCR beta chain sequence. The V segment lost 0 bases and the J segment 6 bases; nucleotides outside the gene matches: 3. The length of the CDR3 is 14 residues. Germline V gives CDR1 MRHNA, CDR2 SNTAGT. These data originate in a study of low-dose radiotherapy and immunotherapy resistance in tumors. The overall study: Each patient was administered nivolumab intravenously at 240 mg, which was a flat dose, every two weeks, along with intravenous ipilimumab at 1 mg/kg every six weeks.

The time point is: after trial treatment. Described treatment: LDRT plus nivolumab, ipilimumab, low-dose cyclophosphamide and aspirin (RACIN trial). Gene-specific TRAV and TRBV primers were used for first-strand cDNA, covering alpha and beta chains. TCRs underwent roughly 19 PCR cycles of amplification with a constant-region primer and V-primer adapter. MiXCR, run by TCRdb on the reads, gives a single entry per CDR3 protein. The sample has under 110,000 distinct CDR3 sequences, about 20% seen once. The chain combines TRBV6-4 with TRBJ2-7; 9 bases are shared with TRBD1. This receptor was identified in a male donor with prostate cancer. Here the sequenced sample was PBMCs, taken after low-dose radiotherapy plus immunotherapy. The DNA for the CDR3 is TGTGCCAGCAGTGACTCGGACAGGGGCAGCGAGCAGTACTTC. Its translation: CASSDSDRGSEQYF.